This T cell receptor (beta chain) stems from a study of neurological immune-mediated disorders. Study observations and caveats: HTLV-1-associated myelopathy had the most TCR clonal expansion, whereas multiple sclerosis had the least (lower than in healthy controls).

This sample's time point: longitudinal time-point 3. V lost 6 bases and J lost 0, with 9 bases in between. The CDR3 totals 14 residues. The germline V gene encodes CDR1 MNHEY and CDR2 SVGAGI. This clonotype was counted many times. Its target is not known. The cDNA was synthesized by 5'RACE incorporating 10-nucleotide random UMIs. Sequencing runs each yielded over 160 million TCR-beta sequences from 15-18 subjects. TCRdb passed the 5' RACE reads through MiXCR, listing each CDR3 protein once. This sample has around 51,000 distinct CDR3 sequences; about an eighth occur once, and the top ten carry approximately 10%.

The genes are TRBV6-5 and TRBJ1-3; D gene unclear. The sequence derives from a male donor with HTLV-1-associated myelopathy (HAM/TSP). Sequencing input: PBMCs. CDR3 residues: CASRTGNSGNTIYF. CDR3 DNA sequence: TGTGCCAGCAGGACTGGCAACTCTGGAAACACCATATATTTT.